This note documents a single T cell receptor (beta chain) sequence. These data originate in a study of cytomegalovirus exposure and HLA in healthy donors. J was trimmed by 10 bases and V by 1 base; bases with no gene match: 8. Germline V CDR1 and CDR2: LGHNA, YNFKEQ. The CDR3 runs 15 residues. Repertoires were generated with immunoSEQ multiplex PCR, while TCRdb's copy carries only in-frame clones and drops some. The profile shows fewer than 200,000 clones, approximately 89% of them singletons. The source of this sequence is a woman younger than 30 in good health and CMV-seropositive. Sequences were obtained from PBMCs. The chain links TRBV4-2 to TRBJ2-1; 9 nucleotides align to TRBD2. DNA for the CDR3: TGTGCCAGCAGCCAAGCCGGGACTAGCCTGAAAGAGCAGTTCTTC. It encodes CASSQAGTSLKEQFF.